What follows are 2 T cell receptor beta chains derived from one specimen sequenced in a study of T cell repertoires in cytomegalovirus infection. MiXCR was run by TCRdb on the reads, yielding one entry per CDR3 protein. The profile shows 100,000 to 150,000 distinct CDR3 sequences, approximately 8.8% of them singletons. The sequencing input was PBMCs. The receptor source for this set is a human donor in good health (CMV status not recorded). Some clones in this sample may be carry-over from other donors' samples.

This clonotype came up many times. The J gene is TRBJ1-2, the V gene TRBV5-1, with TRBD1 as a possible D gene (5 bases). The CDR3 is 13 amino acids. Germline CDR1 and CDR2: SGHRS and YFSETQ. The V end lost 4 bases, the J end lost 8 bases, and 15 bases lay between the germline ends. The CDR3 DNA follows: TGCGCCAGCAGCGTGTCCGGGACGTCAGGCTACACCTTC. This sequence encodes CASSVSGTSGYTF.

This clonotype was seen ten or more times. The chain is built from TRBV12-3 or TRBV12-4 and TRBJ2-3, with 10 bases aligning to TRBD2. The CDR3 loop spans 15 amino acids. The J segment lost 1 base and the V segment lost 6 bases, leaving 4 bases of the junction unmatched. The CDR3 loop reads CASSSTSGGTDTQYF. CDR3 nucleotide sequence: TGTGCCAGCAGCTCTACTAGCGGGGGCACAGATACGCAGTATTTT.